The clone carrying this T cell receptor beta chain was counted between two and nine times. Antigen: not known. This record comes from a study of identical twins. Study-wide results and limits: Out-of-frame alpha sequences common to twins exhibited an excess of low generation probability.

Through template switching, a universal primer site was introduced, and the cDNA contained unique molecular identifiers. TCRdb re-called the 5' RACE reads through MiXCR, storing one row per CDR3 protein. Of about 550,000 distinct CDR3 sequences detected, approximately 20% appear once; the ten largest clones hold around 0.47%. The germline V gene has CDR1 MGHRA and CDR2 YSYEKL. The CDR3 covers 20 residues. With V trimmed by 4 bases and J by 1 base, 12 bases remained unmatched. The data were also submitted as part of a second study, on yellow fever vaccine responses in identical twins. This second study says: After vaccination, twins' T cell response reportedly seemed partly convergent, partly personalized.

Specimen: CD4+ T cells sorted from blood. V usage is TRBV4-1 and J usage is TRBJ2-5; 16 bases fit TRBD2. The source is a woman between 18 and 29 years old in good health. For the CDR3, the DNA is TGCGCCAGCAGCCGATGGACCGGGACTAGCGGGAGGGCCGGCCAAGAGACCCAGTACTTC. Residues: CASSRWTGTSGRAGQETQYF.